A selection of T cell receptor beta chains follows, all from one sample in a study of T cells expressing NK-cell markers. TCRdb reprocessed the 5' RACE reads, keeping one entry per CDR3 protein, no DNA. This sample contains over 350,000 distinct CDR3 sequences. What was sequenced was blood T cells: a sorted CD56 or NKG2C T cell subset, CD4+ or CD8+ T cells, or bulk PBMC T cells (not recorded which). All receptors come from a woman aged 45-65 years in good health. The CDR3 runs from the conserved cysteine through the conserved F or W.

TRBJ2-7 13 TRBV5-1 CASSSLRDDEQYF
TRBJ2-3 15 TRBV19 CASSPSGRNADTQYF
TRBJ1-1 15 TRBV4-1 CASSRLTSLNTEAFF
TRBJ1-1 12 TRBV12-3/TRBV12-4 CASSLGGGLAFF
TRBJ2-5 15 TRBV25-1 CASSDGVGAQETQYF
TRBJ2-7 15 TRBV28 CASRGSRDGAYEQYF
TRBJ2-7 12 TRBV20-1 CSARGPSYEQYF
TRBJ1-2 13 TRBV6-1 CASGRTGGRGYTF
TRBJ2-1 16 TRBV20-1 CSARDRAGAVYNEQFF
TRBJ2-3 16 TRBV4-2 CASSQRRDRGADTQYF
TRBJ2-5 14 TRBV5-5 CASSSMGGQETQYF
TRBJ2-1 15 TRBV12-3/TRBV12-4 CASSPGTKLYNEQFF
TRBJ2-4 16 TRBV7-2 CASSAGTSGRRNIQYF
TRBJ2-5 13 TRBV2 CASSGGLQETQYF
TRBJ2-2 14 TRBV20-1 CSAGQGALTGELFF
TRBJ2-1 18 TRBV7-6 CASSRGGREALGYNEQFF
TRBJ2-1 15 TRBV5-4 CASSSGTRGTNEQFF
TRBJ1-2 15 TRBV5-1 CASSLAAGTNYGYTF
TRBJ2-5 18 TRBV5-1 CASSLGSRAEFNQETQYF
TRBJ1-1 15 TRBV12-3/TRBV12-4 CASSFLVREVPGAFF
TRBJ2-1 12 TRBV10-3 CAIEGPGNEQFF
TRBJ2-5 15 TRBV15 CATSTGRQTQETQYF
TRBJ1-3 11 TRBV29-1 CSVWTGNTIYF
TRBJ2-1 14 TRBV7-3 CASSLGSPPGLQFF
TRBJ1-4 17 TRBV5-6 CASSQDRGSATNEKLFF
TRBJ2-5 14 TRBV5-1 CASVLAGPQETQYF
TRBJ2-1 12 TRBV5-1 CASSLTGNEQFF
TRBJ1-1 16 TRBV7-9 CASSPLGQGLTGEAFF
TRBJ1-1 13 TRBV7-2 CASSSGRGFRAFF
TRBJ2-2 16 TRBV5-1 CASSKKLAPSGGELFF
TRBJ2-3 15 TRBV11-2 CASSPWDYNTDTQYF
TRBJ2-2 14 TRBV27 CASTRDSYTGELFF
TRBJ2-2 17 TRBV6-1 CASSSLAGLTNTGELFF
TRBJ1-1 12 TRBV29-1 CSDDGVGTEAFF
TRBJ1-2 14 TRBV30 CASTLAGMKGGYTF
TRBJ2-1 15 TRBV5-1 CASSPRERANNEQFF
TRBJ2-3 13 TRBV27 CASGTAATDTQYF